This T cell receptor beta chain was documented in a study of CD8 T cells in ankylosing spondylitis. Ten or more counts support this clonotype. Each CDR3 protein is one row after TCRdb ran MiXCR on the 5' RACE reads. Counted here are about 130,000 distinct CDR3 sequences, about 7.3% occurring once; the ten biggest clones make up over 10%. The clonotype comes from a female donor with ankylosing spondylitis or in good health (not recorded which). The sample was blood, either unsorted or a sorted T cell fraction (not recorded which).

The CDR3 is CSVALLEETQYF. DNA of the CDR3: TGCAGCGTCGCATTACTTGAAGAGACCCAGTACTTC. This chain connects TRBV29-1 to TRBJ2-5, with D uncertain. CDR3 length: 12 amino acids. Trimming pared 6 bases from V and 3 bases from J, leaving 11 bases between. CDR1 and CDR2 from the germline V gene are SQVTM and ANQGSEA.